The clone carrying this TCR beta chain was observed a handful of times. The V and J ends lost 2 bases and 0 bases, in that order; junction bases with no gene match: 4. The CDR3 is 16 residues long. Germline V CDR1 and CDR2: SEHNR, FQNEAQ (reference sequence). Unique molecular identifiers were used in preparing the TCRbeta library. MiXCR, run by TCRdb on the PCR reads, gives a single entry per CDR3 protein. The table lists hundreds of thousands of distinct CDR3 sequences, over 15% of them singletons. The data stem from a study of T-cell reconstitution after alpha-beta-depleted transplantation in children.

J is TRBJ2-5 and V is TRBV7-9; TRBD1 matches at 9 bases. This specimen consisted of PBMCs from the stem cell graft donor, obtained from the stem cell graft. This receptor was taken from a human donor who donated a stem cell graft to a child with acute myeloid leukemia. The CDR3 DNA reads as TGTGCCAGCAGCTTAATGGGACAGGGATACCAAGAGACCCAGTACTTC. It is translated as CASSLMGQGYQETQYF.